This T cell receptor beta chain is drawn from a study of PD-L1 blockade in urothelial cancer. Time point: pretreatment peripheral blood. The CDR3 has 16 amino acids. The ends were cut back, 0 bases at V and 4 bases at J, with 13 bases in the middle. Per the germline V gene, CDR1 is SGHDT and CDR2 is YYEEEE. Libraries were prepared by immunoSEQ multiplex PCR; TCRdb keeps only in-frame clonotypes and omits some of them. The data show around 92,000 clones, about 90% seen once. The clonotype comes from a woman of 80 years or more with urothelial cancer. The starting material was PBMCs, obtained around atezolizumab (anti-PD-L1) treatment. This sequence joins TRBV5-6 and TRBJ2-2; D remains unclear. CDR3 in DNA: TGTGCCAGCAGCTTGGGACCGGCGGTTTTCACCGGGGAGCTGTTTTTT. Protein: CASSLGPAVFTGELFF.